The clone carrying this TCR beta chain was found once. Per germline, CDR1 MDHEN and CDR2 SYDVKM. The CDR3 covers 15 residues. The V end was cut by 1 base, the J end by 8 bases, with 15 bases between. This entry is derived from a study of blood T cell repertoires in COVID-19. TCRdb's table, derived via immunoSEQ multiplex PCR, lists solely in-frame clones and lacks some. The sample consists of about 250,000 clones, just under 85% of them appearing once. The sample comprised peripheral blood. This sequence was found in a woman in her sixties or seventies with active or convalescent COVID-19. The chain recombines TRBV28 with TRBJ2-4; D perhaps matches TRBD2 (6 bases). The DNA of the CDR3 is TGTGCCAGCAGTTTATCGCCCGGAGGGGTCGACATTCAGTACTTC. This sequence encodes CASSLSPGGVDIQYF.